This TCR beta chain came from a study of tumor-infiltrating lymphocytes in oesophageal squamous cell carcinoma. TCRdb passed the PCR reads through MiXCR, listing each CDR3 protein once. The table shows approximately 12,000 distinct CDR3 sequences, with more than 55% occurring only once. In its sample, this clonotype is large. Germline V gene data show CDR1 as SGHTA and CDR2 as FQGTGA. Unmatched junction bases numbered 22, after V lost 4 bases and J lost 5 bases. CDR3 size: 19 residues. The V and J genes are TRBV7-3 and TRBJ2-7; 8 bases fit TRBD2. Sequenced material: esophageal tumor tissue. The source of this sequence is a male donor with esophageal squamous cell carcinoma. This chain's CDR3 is CASSSLPLSSGSSLDEQYF. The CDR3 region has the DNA TGTGCCAGCAGCTCCCTTCCCCTATCTAGCGGGTCTTCACTCGACGAGCAGTACTTC. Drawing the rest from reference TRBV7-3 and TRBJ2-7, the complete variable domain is GAGVSQTPSNKVTEKGKYVELRCDPISGHTALYWYRQSLGQGPEFLIYFQGTGAADDSGLPNDRFFAVRPEGSVSTLKIQRTERGDSAVYLCASSSLPLSSGSSLDEQYFGPGTRLTVT.